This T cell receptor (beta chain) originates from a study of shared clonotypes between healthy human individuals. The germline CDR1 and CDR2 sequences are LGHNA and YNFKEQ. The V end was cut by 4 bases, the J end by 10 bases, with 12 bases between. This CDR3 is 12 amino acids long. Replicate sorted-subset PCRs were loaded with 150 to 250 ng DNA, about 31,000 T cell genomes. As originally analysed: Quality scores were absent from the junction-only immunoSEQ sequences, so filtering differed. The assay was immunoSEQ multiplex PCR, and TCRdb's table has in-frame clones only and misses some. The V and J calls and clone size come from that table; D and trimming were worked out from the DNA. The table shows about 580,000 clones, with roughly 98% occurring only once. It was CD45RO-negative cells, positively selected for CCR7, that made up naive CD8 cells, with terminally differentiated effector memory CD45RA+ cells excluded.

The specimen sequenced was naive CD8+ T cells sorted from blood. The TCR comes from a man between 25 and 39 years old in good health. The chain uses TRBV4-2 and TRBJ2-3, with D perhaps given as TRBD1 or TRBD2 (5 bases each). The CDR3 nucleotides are TGTGCCAGCAGCCTCGGGACCCCGCCGCAGTATTTT. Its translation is CASSLGTPPQYF.